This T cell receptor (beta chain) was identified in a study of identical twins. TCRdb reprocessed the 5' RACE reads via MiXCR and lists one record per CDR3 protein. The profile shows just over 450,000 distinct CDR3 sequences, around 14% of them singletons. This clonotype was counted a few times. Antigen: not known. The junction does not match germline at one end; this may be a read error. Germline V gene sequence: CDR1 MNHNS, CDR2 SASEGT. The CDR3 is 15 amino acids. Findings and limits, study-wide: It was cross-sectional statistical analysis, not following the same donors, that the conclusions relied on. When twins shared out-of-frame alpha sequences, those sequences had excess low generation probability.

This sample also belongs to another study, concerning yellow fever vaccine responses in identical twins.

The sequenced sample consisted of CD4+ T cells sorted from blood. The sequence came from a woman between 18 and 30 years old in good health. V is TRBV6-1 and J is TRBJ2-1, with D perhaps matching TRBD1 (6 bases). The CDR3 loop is CASREGQSSYNEQFF. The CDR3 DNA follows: TGTGCCAGCAGAGAAGGACAGAGCTCCTACAATGAGCAGTTCTTC.